This entry features one TCR beta chain sequence. In its sample, this clone was seen a few times. The antigen it recognizes is unknown. No base-level quality is on record; no much larger clone is a single base apart. This record comes from a study of blood T cell repertoires in COVID-19 (dated by TCRdb to between 2020 and 2021). About the study as a whole: Samples from collaborators originated in the United States, Italy and Spain and spanned both the acute and convalescent phases of COVID-19. The samples were drawn from two sources: the first 160 participants of the ongoing ImmuneRACE study, and 950 to 1,500 subjects contributed by 6 global collaborators. Deeply sampled blood TCRbeta repertoires from subjects exposed to, actively infected with, or recovered from COVID-19 were included in the dataset. Where available, HLA class I and class II types were taken from metadata supplied by the sample provider and were not determined by assay-based typing. The repertoires were released in a freely available public database intended as a resource for research on the immune response to SARS-CoV-2. The material from the prospective study consisted of cDNA or gDNA derived from T cells, B-cell-depleted T cells, or PBMCs. Nearly every sample came with metadata listing a de-identified subject ID, COVID-19 status, age in years and sex.

TCRbeta CDR3 regions were amplified from genomic DNA by means of the immunoSEQ Assay, a bias-controlled multiplex PCR. Turning to the authors' computational methods: Nucleated cell counts per sample were estimated from amplification of reference gene primers within the assay. Sequence reads were collapsed and filtered to measure the absolute abundance of every unique TCRbeta CDR3 rearrangement. Productive Simpson clonality was computed per sample as the square root of Simpson's diversity index over productive rearrangements. Sourced from immuneACCESS, this table was stored by TCRdb with only in-frame sequences that have V and J called. A share of the clones is absent; for the studies checked, an unresolved V gene accounts for under half, and the remainder has no known explanation. The V and J calls and clone size were taken over from that table, and D and trimming were inferred from the DNA. In all, the sample holds roughly 500,000 clones, and around nine tenths of those were seen once. The ten largest clones add up to 1.5% to 2% of the sample.

As encoded in the germline V gene, CDR1 is MNHEY while CDR2 is SVGAGI. Including the terminal cysteine and phenylalanine, the CDR3 comprises 14 residues. Just CDR3 DNA is preserved here, 42 bases in frame from base 1. Between the V and J ends, shortened by 6 bases and 3 bases respectively, the junction contains 14 bases. The paper's findings and limits, for the study overall: The quantity of clinical and demographic metadata differed by source and by participant and was supplied without curation.

In the prospective study, participants were roughly 18 to 89 years old, resided in about two dozen geographic areas of the United States, and were enrolled through a virtual design. To assign participants to cohorts, the prospective study relied on clinical history that participants themselves reported in a screening survey and a study questionnaire. Recovered participants in ImmuneRACE Cohort 3 were defined as having two consecutive negative NP/OP PCR tests, clearance from a healthcare professional, or resolution of symptoms. In the prospective study, whole blood, serum and a nasopharyngeal or oropharyngeal swab were collected from each participant by mobile phlebotomists. Over an approximately 2-month period, participants in the prospective study had the option of providing additional blood draws and questionnaires. Blood samples from the prospective study were shipped frozen or at room temperature prior to DNA extraction.

Recombination linked TRBV6-5 to TRBJ2-5, with a weak D call of TRBD2 (6 bases match). This TCR was recovered from a woman aged 40 to 55 who had recovered from COVID-19. The source material was PBMCs or T cells enriched from blood (not recorded which). The sequenced DNA: TGTGCCAGCAGCCAGGGACTTAATAAAGAGACCCAGTACTTC. The resulting protein is CASSQGLNKETQYF.